A selection of T cell receptor beta chains follows, all from one sample in a study of human thymus T cells. TCRdb keeps only in-frame clones here, not all; method: immunoSEQ multiplex PCR. The sample records roughly 120,000 clones, approximately 96% being singletons. Specimen: thymus tissue. The receptors here all came from a boy under two years old with a congenital heart defect but otherwise immunologically healthy. Both conserved end residues are part of each CDR3. A D gene is named only where the DNA matches it firmly. Where a row states a size, it is once, few, many or the class of an expanded clone; other rows omit it.

>-|TRBD1|TRBV4-1|TRBJ1-4
CASEQGGKEKLFF
TGCGCCAGCGAACAGGGGGGGAAGGAAAAACTGTTTTTT
>-|-|TRBV11-2|TRBJ1-2
CASSLETHTNYGYTF
TGTGCCAGCAGCTTAGAAACACACACTAACTATGGCTACACCTTC
>-|TRBD2|TRBV5-6|TRBJ2-2
CASSLKRGNNTGELFF
TGTGCCAGCAGCCTAAAGCGGGGGAATAACACCGGGGAGCTGTTTTTT
>-|TRBD2|TRBV15|TRBJ2-1
CATRPREGSSYNEQFF
TGTGCCACCAGGCCCCGGGAGGGCAGCTCCTACAATGAGCAGTTCTTC
>-|-|TRBV7-2|TRBJ1-1
CASGRHRENTEAFF
TGTGCCAGCGGGCGTCACAGGGAGAACACTGAAGCTTTCTTT
>-|-|TRBV6-1|TRBJ1-6
CASSEGGPGSSYNSPLHF
TGTGCCAGCAGTGAAGGAGGACCGGGGAGCTCCTATAATTCACCCCTCCACTTT
>-|TRBD2|TRBV13|TRBJ2-3
CASSRGSGPEAGDTQYF
TGTGCCAGCAGCCGGGGTAGCGGGCCTGAAGCGGGAGATACGCAGTATTTT
>-|-|TRBV5-6|TRBJ1-2
CASSLECRGFPYYGYTF
TGTGCCAGCAGCTTGGAATGTCGGGGATTTCCTTACTATGGCTACACCTTC
>-|TRBD2|TRBV6-1|TRBJ2-7
CASSEGAGVLSSYEQYF
TGTGCCAGCAGTGAAGGAGCGGGGGTCCTCAGCTCCTACGAGCAGTACTTC
>once|TRBD2|TRBV14|TRBJ2-3
CASSRGLALTDTQYF
TGTGCCAGCAGCAGAGGACTAGCTCTGACAGATACGCAGTATTTT
>-|TRBD1|TRBV28|TRBJ1-5
CASSPPGQGQPQHF
TGTGCCAGCAGTCCCCCTGGACAGGGTCAGCCCCAGCATTTT
>-|-|TRBV6-6|TRBJ2-5
CASSYDGTSCETQYF
TGTGCCAGCAGTTACGACGGGACGTCCTGCGAGACCCAGTACTTC
>-|-|TRBV6-1|TRBJ2-7
CASSRGVGYEQYF
TGTGCCAGCAGTAGAGGGGTCGGGTACGAGCAGTACTTC
>-|-|TRBV2|TRBJ2-3
CAIQQTEKNTDTQYF
TGTGCCATCCAACAGACAGAGAAAAACACAGATACGCAGTATTTT
>once|-|TRBV2|TRBJ1-3
CASSELGGPELGNTIYF
TGTGCCAGCAGTGAGCTTGGGGGGCCAGAACTAGGAAACACCATATATTTT
>-|TRBD2|TRBV6-1|TRBJ2-5
CASSESPQRGGQETQYF
TGTGCCAGCAGTGAAAGCCCCCAGCGGGGGGGCCAAGAGACCCAGTACTTC
>-|-|TRBV10-3|TRBJ1-2
CAISESVGARGYTF
TGTGCCATCAGTGAGTCGGTGGGGGCGAGGGGCTACACCTTC
>-|-|TRBV6-1|TRBJ1-2
CASSAGGSGYTF
TGTGCCAGCAGTGCGGGGGGAAGTGGCTACACCTTC
>-|-|TRBV19|TRBJ2-7
CASSTKTPTPYYEQYF
TGTGCCAGTAGTACCAAGACCCCGACCCCATACTACGAGCAGTACTTC
>-|-|TRBV30|TRBJ2-2
CAWSRIEGGSRGTGELFF
TGTGCCTGGAGTAGGATTGAGGGGGGGTCAAGGGGCACCGGGGAGCTGTTTTTT
>-|-|TRBV4-3|TRBJ1-2
CASSQEGGTEYLYGYTF
TGCGCCAGCAGCCAAGAGGGTGGGACGGAGTACCTCTATGGCTACACCTTC
>-|-|TRBV12-5|TRBJ1-1
CASGHGRGPRGTEAFF
TGTGCTAGTGGCCACGGCAGAGGTCCGCGAGGCACTGAAGCTTTCTTT
>-|TRBD1|TRBV11-1|TRBJ1-4
CASTKDRSDEKLFF
TGTGCCAGCACAAAGGACAGGTCCGATGAAAAACTGTTTTTT
>-|-|TRBV28|TRBJ1-5
CASKLSTGLRQPQHF
TGTGCCAGCAAACTCTCCACAGGGTTACGGCAGCCCCAGCATTTT
>-|-|TRBV29-1|TRBJ1-1
CSVAPGQLLTEAFF
TGCAGCGTTGCACCAGGGCAGCTACTCACTGAAGCTTTCTTT
>-|-|TRBV4-3|TRBJ2-7
CASRPTIDQRVSYEQYF
TGCGCCAGCAGGCCAACTATAGACCAGCGGGTGTCCTACGAGCAGTACTTC
>-|-|TRBV5-1|TRBJ2-1
CASRGGLGSYNEQFF
TGCGCCAGCAGGGGCGGACTCGGCTCCTACAATGAGCAGTTCTTC
>-|TRBD2|TRBV2|TRBJ2-1
CASTRAETSGDFYNEQFF
TGTGCCAGCACCCGGGCGGAGACTAGCGGGGATTTTTACAATGAGCAGTTCTTC
>-|-|TRBV9|TRBJ2-2
CASSEGAGDAGELFF
TGTGCCAGCAGCGAGGGGGCGGGGGACGCCGGGGAGCTGTTTTTT
>-|-|TRBV6-5|TRBJ1-2
CASTPFQGEGYTF
TGTGCCAGCACCCCGTTTCAGGGTGAGGGCTACACCTTC
>-|-|TRBV19|TRBJ1-4
CASSIVHGQTEKLFF
TGTGCCAGTAGTATAGTGCACGGGCAGACTGAAAAACTGTTTTTT
>once|TRBD2|TRBV28|TRBJ2-5
CASSFSGGTAEETQYF
TGTGCCAGCAGTTTCTCGGGGGGGACTGCGGAAGAGACCCAGTACTTC
>-|TRBD2|TRBV27|TRBJ2-2
CASSLSGTSLTGELFF
TGTGCCAGCAGTTTATCCGGGACTAGCCTCACCGGGGAGCTGTTTTTT
>-|-|TRBV19|TRBJ2-3
CASRSVSDTQYF
TGTGCCAGTAGGTCCGTGTCAGATACGCAGTATTTT
>-|-|TRBV4-3|TRBJ2-5
CASSQVFFRVNQETQYF
TGCGCCAGCAGCCAAGTCTTCTTTAGGGTTAACCAAGAGACCCAGTACTTC
>-|-|TRBV6-8|TRBJ2-2
CASSMERGENTGELFF
TGTGCCAGCAGCATGGAGAGGGGGGAGAACACCGGGGAGCTGTTTTTT
>-|-|TRBV19|TRBJ2-7
CASSIGGVYYEQYF
TGTGCCAGTAGTATAGGCGGGGTCTACTACGAGCAGTACTTC
>-|TRBD1|TRBV27|TRBJ1-6
CASSLKLGQGNSPLHF
TGTGCCAGCAGTTTAAAATTGGGACAGGGGAATTCACCCCTCCACTTT
>-|-|TRBV7-8|TRBJ1-2
CASSLEAQEYGYTF
TGTGCCAGCAGCTTAGAGGCCCAGGAGTATGGCTACACCTTC
>-|-|TRBV7-2|TRBJ1-5
CASSLFPISNQPQHF
TGTGCCAGCAGCTTATTCCCAATTAGCAATCAGCCCCAGCATTTT
>-|-|TRBV9|TRBJ2-1
CASSVGGGVGNEQFF
TGTGCCAGCAGCGTAGGTGGCGGGGTTGGCAATGAGCAGTTCTTC
>-|-|TRBV20-1|TRBJ2-5
CSRGGGETQYF
TGCAGTCGAGGGGGTGGAGAGACCCAGTACTTC
>-|-|TRBV11-3|TRBJ1-1
CASSPSARGPTEAFF
TGTGCCAGCAGCCCCTCGGCTCGAGGGCCCACTGAAGCTTTCTTT
>-|-|TRBV5-1|TRBJ2-7
CASSPTGFASYEQYF
TGCGCCAGCAGCCCTACAGGGTTCGCCTCCTACGAGCAGTACTTC
>-|-|TRBV10-3|TRBJ2-3
CAISEVSGWSPENTQYF
TGTGCCATCAGTGAGGTGTCAGGCTGGTCCCCCGAGAATACGCAGTATTTT
>-|TRBD2|TRBV7-9|TRBJ2-2
CASRSGTSGANTGELFF
TGTGCCAGCAGATCCGGGACTAGCGGGGCGAACACCGGGGAGCTGTTTTTT
>-|-|TRBV6-9|TRBJ1-1
CASSYFRVGTEAFF
TGTGCCAGCAGTTACTTTCGGGTCGGCACTGAAGCTTTCTTT
>-|-|TRBV4-1|TRBJ1-4
CASSQVNVEIGNEKLFF
TGCGCCAGCAGCCAAGTAAACGTAGAGATCGGAAATGAAAAACTGTTTTTT
>-|TRBD2|TRBV6-1|TRBJ2-1
CASSEPRTSRLNEQFF
TGTGCCAGCAGTGAACCAAGGACTAGTCGTCTAAATGAGCAGTTCTTC
>-|-|TRBV19|TRBJ2-3
CASRRGGTQYF
TGTGCCAGTAGGAGAGGGGGTACGCAGTATTTT
>-|-|TRBV6-1|TRBJ1-5
CASLGVNQPQHF
TGTGCCAGCCTAGGGGTCAATCAGCCCCAGCATTTT
>-|TRBD2|TRBV4-3|TRBJ2-7
CASSQDSSGGTYEQYF
TGCGCCAGCAGCCAAGACTCCAGCGGGGGGACCTACGAGCAGTACTTC
>-|-|TRBV9|TRBJ1-1
CASSATLGGDGVHTEAFF
TGTGCCAGCAGCGCGACCCTTGGGGGGGATGGGGTTCACACTGAAGCTTTCTTT